The source of this TCR beta chain is a study of cytomegalovirus exposure and HLA in healthy donors. Germline lookup yields CDR1 SGDLS and CDR2 YYNGEE. The CDR3 loop spans 14 amino acids. Trimming at V came to 3 bases and at J to 4 bases, leaving 5 bases not matched to a gene. Only in-frame clones appear in the TCRdb table, and some are missing; sequencing was by immunoSEQ multiplex PCR. The table includes under 65,000 clones, around 95% detected once. The chain joins TRBV9 to TRBJ2-5; 8 bases fit TRBD2. The specimen was PBMCs. This TCR derives from a woman under 30 in good health and CMV-seropositive. This CDR3 reads CASSGSGKGETQYF. The CDR3 region has the DNA TGTGCCAGCAGCGGTAGCGGGAAGGGAGAGACCCAGTACTTC.